These T cell receptor beta chains were read from a single sample in a study of T cell responses to AZD1222 COVID-19 vaccine. Clones were sequenced by immunoSEQ multiplex PCR, and TCRdb holds only the in-frame ones, with some missing. The table records 130,000 to 150,000 clones, around 88% of them present only once. Sequencing used peripheral blood, obtained on day 0 of AZD1222 vaccination. These receptors were collected from an adult in good health. Both conserved end residues are part of each CDR3. The D gene is left open where the match is weak. Clone sizes are given selectively: once, few, many, or a class where the clone is expanded.

abundance | j_gene | v_gene | d_gene | CDR3nt | CDR3aa
NA | TRBJ1-2 | TRBV6-5 | TRBD1 | TGTGCCAGCAGAAACCGAGGGGGCCCTCACTATGGCTACACCTTC | CASRNRGGPHYGYTF
NA | TRBJ1-1 | TRBV4-3 | NA | TGCGCCAGCAGCCAAGAAGGAGGGTATGAAAAAACTTTCTTT | CASSQEGGYEKTFF
NA | TRBJ2-7 | TRBV30 | NA | TGTGCCTGTTTAGTCCGTTATAACGAGCAGTACTTC | CACLVRYNEQYF
NA | TRBJ2-3 | TRBV28 | NA | TGTGCCTGCGGTTTGGCCCTCACAGATACGCAGTATTTT | CACGLALTDTQYF
few | TRBJ1-1 | TRBV19 | NA | TGTGCCAGTAACCAGGGTCTAAGAACTGAAGCTTTCTTT | CASNQGLRTEAFF
NA | TRBJ2-7 | TRBV6-2/TRBV6-3 | NA | TGTGCCAGCAGTTACTCGAGGGCCACCTACGAGCAGTACTTC | CASSYSRATYEQYF
NA | TRBJ2-6 | TRBV7-8 | NA | TGTGGGGGGCTTGCCCCTGGGGCCAACGTCCTGACTTTC | CGGLAPGANVLTF
NA | TRBJ1-2 | TRBV12-5 | TRBD1 | TGTGCTAGTGGTTTGGTAGGGACGGGACAGCCCTATGGCTACACCTTC | CASGLVGTGQPYGYTF
once | TRBJ1-1 | TRBV24-1 | NA | TGTGCCACCAGTGATGGGATAGGGGGGAAGGCTTTCTTT | CATSDGIGGKAFF
NA | TRBJ2-5 | TRBV15 | NA | TGTGCCACCAGCGATTCGGGAACCGGAGGTGAGACCCAGTACTTC | CATSDSGTGGETQYF
NA | TRBJ1-2 | TRBV27 | NA | TGTGCCAGCAGTTTACAGGCTAACTATGGCTACACCTTC | CASSLQANYGYTF
NA | TRBJ2-7 | TRBV5-4 | NA | TGTGCCAGCAGCTTGGGGGGGGCAGGACCCGACTACGAGCAGTACTTC | CASSLGGAGPDYEQYF
NA | TRBJ1-2 | TRBV19 | NA | TGTGCCAGTAGTACATCAGGGGCTCGCTATGGCTACACCTTC | CASSTSGARYGYTF
NA | TRBJ1-1 | TRBV5-1 | TRBD1 | TGCGCCAGCAGCTGGGATCGAGGCGGGACAGGGGGTTCGAGTGAAGCTTTCTTT | CASSWDRGGTGGSSEAFF
NA | TRBJ1-1 | TRBV28 | NA | TGTGCCAGCAGTTTTATACAGACGAACACTGAAGCTTTCTTT | CASSFIQTNTEAFF
NA | TRBJ2-7 | TRBV5-5 | TRBD2 | TGTGCCAGCAGCTCCCCGGGGGGCGAGCAGTACTTC | CASSSPGGEQYF
NA | TRBJ2-3 | TRBV6-2/TRBV6-3 | TRBD2 | TGTGCCAGCAGCGGACTAGAGGCAGATACGCAGTATTTT | CASSGLEADTQYF
NA | TRBJ2-2 | TRBV24-1 | TRBD1 | TGTGCCACCAGCGGTCCCAGGGGGACGAACACCGGGGAGCTGTTTTTT | CATSGPRGTNTGELFF
once | TRBJ1-5 | TRBV13 | NA | TGTGCCAGCAGCTTGCATGGACTAGGCAATCAGCCCCAGCATTTT | CASSLHGLGNQPQHF
NA | TRBJ2-3 | TRBV24-1 | NA | TGTGCCACCAGTGATACTACGGTGGGGAGCACAGATACGCAGTATTTT | CATSDTTVGSTDTQYF
NA | TRBJ1-1 | TRBV27 | TRBD1 | TGTGCCAGCAGTGTCCGGACAGGGCAGAACACTGAAGCTTTCTTT | CASSVRTGQNTEAFF
NA | TRBJ2-1 | TRBV11-1 | TRBD1 | TGTGCCAGCAGCTTAGAACCAATTTACAGGGGAGAGCAGTTCTTC | CASSLEPIYRGEQFF
NA | TRBJ1-3 | TRBV11-2 | NA | TGTGCCAGCAGCTTAGGAGTGTTAGGCGGAAACACCATATATTTT | CASSLGVLGGNTIYF
few | TRBJ1-2 | TRBV4-2 | NA | TGTGCCAGCAGCCAAGACACTTGGGTTGATGGCTACACCTTC | CASSQDTWVDGYTF
NA | TRBJ1-1 | TRBV4-2 | NA | TGTGCCAGCAGCCAAGAAATGGAAGGGCGGGGAGCTTTCTTT | CASSQEMEGRGAFF
NA | TRBJ2-1 | TRBV2 | TRBD2 | TGTGCAAGGGGGAGCGGGAGGACCTACAATGAGCAGTTCTTC | CARGSGRTYNEQFF
NA | TRBJ2-7 | TRBV6-5 | NA | TGTGCCAGCACCCTCGGGTTCGACTACGAGCAGTACTTC | CASTLGFDYEQYF
NA | TRBJ1-1 | TRBV30 | NA | TGTGCCTGGAGTGTACGAAGGGGGGGCACTGAAGCTTTCTTT | CAWSVRRGGTEAFF
once | TRBJ2-5 | TRBV9 | NA | TGTGCCAGCAGCGTAGTGGGGGAGACCCAGTACTTC | CASSVVGETQYF
NA | TRBJ2-1 | TRBV12-3/TRBV12-4 | NA | TGTGCCAGCAGTTTCTTTGTAGGGTTCGAGGGGTTCTTC | CASSFFVGFEGFF
once | TRBJ2-7 | TRBV19 | NA | TGTGCCAGTAGTATAATAGCAGGGGCGACAAGGTCGGAAGAGCAGTACTTC | CASSIIAGATRSEEQYF
NA | TRBJ1-5 | TRBV5-1 | NA | TGCGCCAGCAGCCCCCGGGAGGGTCATGATCAGCCCCAGCATTTT | CASSPREGHDQPQHF
once | TRBJ1-1 | TRBV6-5 | NA | TGTGCCAGCAGGCCGGACACCAGAGAAGACACTGAAGCTTTCTTT | CASRPDTREDTEAFF
NA | TRBJ2-5 | TRBV5-4 | TRBD2 | TGTGCCAGCAGCCCGGGGACTAGCGGGACGGAGACCCAGTACTTC | CASSPGTSGTETQYF
NA | TRBJ1-2 | TRBV28 | TRBD1 | TGTGCCAGCAGTGGGACAGGTTTTATGGCTAACTATGGCTACACCTTC | CASSGTGFMANYGYTF
NA | TRBJ1-2 | TRBV19 | NA | TGTGCCAGTAGTATAGCAGAAGGGGGCTATGGCTACACCTTC | CASSIAEGGYGYTF
NA | TRBJ1-6 | TRBV6-5 | TRBD1 | TGTGCCAGCCGGACAGGGGCAAATTCACCCCTCCACTTT | CASRTGANSPLHF
once | TRBJ2-4 | TRBV19 | TRBD1 | TGTGCCAGTGGAATAACAGGGGAAAACATTCAGTACTTC | CASGITGENIQYF
NA | TRBJ1-2 | TRBV11-2 | NA | TGTGCCAGCAGTTCCGGGACCCTCTATGGCTACACCTTC | CASSSGTLYGYTF
NA | TRBJ2-5 | TRBV19 | NA | TGTGCCAGTAGTGCCCCAGGGGATGGGACCCAGTACTTC | CASSAPGDGTQYF
NA | TRBJ1-5 | TRBV10-1 | NA | TGCGCCAGCAATAGACAGGCTTATAGCAATCAGCCCCAGCATTTT | CASNRQAYSNQPQHF
few | TRBJ2-5 | TRBV12-5 | TRBD1 | TGTGCTAGTGGTTCGGGACAGGGTTACCAAGAGACCCAGTACTTC | CASGSGQGYQETQYF
NA | TRBJ2-5 | TRBV6-5 | TRBD2 | TGTGCCAGCAGTTACGGGGTAGCGGGAGGGCCCAAGACCCAGTACTTC | CASSYGVAGGPKTQYF
NA | TRBJ1-5 | TRBV30 | NA | TGTGCCTGGAGTGTTCGTGGGGTAGGTCAGCCCCAGCATTTT | CAWSVRGVGQPQHF
NA | TRBJ2-1 | TRBV6-2/TRBV6-3 | NA | TGTGCCAGCAGTACGAGAAACTTGGCTTCCTACAATGAGCAGTTCTTC | CASSTRNLASYNEQFF
NA | TRBJ2-7 | TRBV9 | TRBD2 | TGTGCCAGCAGCCCCGGACTAGCCTCCTACGAGCAGTACTTC | CASSPGLASYEQYF